This T cell receptor beta chain was profiled in a study of blood T cell repertoires in COVID-19. Study-level information: The United States, Italy and Spain supplied acute and convalescent COVID-19 samples. PBMCs, B-cell-depleted T cells, or T cells provided the cDNA or gDNA that made up the material.

In the original workflow: Amplification of reference gene primers provided the estimated nucleated cell counts. Some clones are missing from TCRdb's copy, which holds only in-frame ones; the method was immunoSEQ multiplex PCR. V and J calls plus clone size are reproduced from that table; the DNA served to infer D and trimming. The sample comprises tens of thousands of clones, roughly 91% of which are singletons, and around 5.3% rests with the top ten. Specimen: peripheral blood. This TCR derives from a woman over 75 with acute or convalescent COVID-19.

This CDR3 is CSASFQGGYTF. The CDR3 DNA follows: TGCAGTGCTAGTTTCCAGGGAGGCTACACCTTC. This chain links TRBV20-1 with TRBJ1-2; maybe TRBD1 (5 bases). There are 11 residues in the CDR3. V was shortened by 3 bases and J by 8 bases, with 10 bases between the two germline ends. In germline, CDR1 is DFQATT, CDR2 SNEGSKA (reference sequence).